The clone carrying this T cell receptor beta chain was counted ten times or more. The target antigen is unknown. This record comes from a study of regulatory T cells in long-lasting Graves disease. Whole-study findings and limits: Sample size was small, which may have lowered accuracy.

TCR beta libraries were built with iRepertoire HTBI primers and Arm-PCR of CDR3 regions. TCRdb reanalysed the multiplex PCR reads using MiXCR and keeps one entry per CDR3 protein. The sample has about 450,000 distinct CDR3 sequences; about 14% are singletons. Documented time point: newly diagnosed GD, antithyroid drugs for less than 3 months. Scientists built the TCR library using RNA that was extracted from PBMCs. Germline loops: CDR1 MNHEY, CDR2 SVGAGI. Trimming pared 1 base from V and 2 bases from J, leaving 6 bases between. This CDR3 is built from 14 residues. These records were also assigned to another study, of T cells in Graves' hyperthyroidism and ophthalmopathy. According to that study: Stable hyperthyroidism was separated from ophthalmopathy by a model based on 13 V-J features.

The sample here was peripheral blood mononuclear cells (PBMCs), taken at new diagnosis, from a patient treated with antithyroid drugs. The sequence was collected from a woman between 45 and 60 years old with Graves disease. The rearrangement joins TRBV6-5 to TRBJ2-1; no clear D gene. The CDR3: CASSYLGPYNEQFF. CDR3 DNA sequence: TGTGCCAGCAGTTACTTAGGGCCCTACAATGAGCAGTTCTTC.